Detailed here is one T cell receptor (beta chain). Its cognate antigen is unknown. Regarding time point: patch test 1, 2 weeks after DPC sensitization. Treatment noted: therapeutic diphenylcyclopropenone sensitization with weekly scalp DPC. Each CDR3 protein gets one entry after TCRdb re-called the RACE reads with MiXCR. The sample has 380,000 or so distinct CDR3 sequences; around 5% are singletons. The sample is drawn from a study of human T cells and chemical hapten exposure. The wider study: An area of 2 cm by roughly 2.2 cm on upper inner arm skin received 2% DPC for sensitization.

General study results and limits: While controls formed fewer of them, expanded TCRs formed significantly more large CDR3 similarity clusters. TCRs exceeding a frequency of 1 in 1000 stayed unchanged under DPC sensitization.

Trimming took 1 base from V and 2 from J, leaving 7 bases between them. The CDR3 length is 14 residues. Per the germline V gene, CDR1 is SGHRS and CDR2 is YFSETQ. The chain uses TRBV5-1 and TRBJ2-4; no clear D. The source was whole blood, collected in connection with sensitization to the hapten diphenylcyclopropenone (DPC). This TCR was sampled from a woman aged 45 to 65 with alopecia areata. Some clones in this sample may be carry-over from other donors' samples. This chain's CDR3 is CASSLMGTKNIQYF. For the CDR3, the DNA is TGCGCCAGCAGCTTGATGGGGACCAAAAACATTCAGTACTTC.